This TCR beta chain is from a study of T cell responses to AZD1222 COVID-19 vaccine. Produced via immunoSEQ multiplex PCR; TCRdb's table is partial and in-frame only. The data contain over 95,000 clones, 85% to 90% of them singletons. The receptor was derived from an adult in good health. The sample in question was peripheral blood, obtained on day 0 of AZD1222 vaccination.

This chain's CDR3 is CASSVGRGNSPLHF. CDR3 coding DNA: TGTGCCAGCAGCGTTGGCAGGGGAAATTCACCCCTCCACTTT. V is TRBV9 and J is TRBJ1-6, with a tentative D call TRBD1 (6 bases). The CDR3 consists of 14 residues. Germline V CDR1 and CDR2: SGDLS, YYNGEE. The germline V and J ends were trimmed by 2 bases and 7 bases, with 10 bases remaining between them.